This TCR beta chain was documented in a study of blood T cell repertoires in COVID-19. Study summary: The origin of the acute and convalescent COVID-19 samples was the United States, Italy and Spain.

Assay: immunoSEQ multiplex PCR; the TCRdb copy retains only in-frame clones and omits some. The sample holds approximately 250,000 clones; roughly 84% are singletons and the top ten take roughly 1.4%. The CDR3 is 16 residues long. The junction had 9 bases not matched to a gene; V was cut back by 0 bases and J by 4 bases. Germline V lookup: CDR1 SGHNT, CDR2 YYREEE (reference sequence). The chain combines TRBV5-4 with TRBJ1-2, with 7 bases fitting TRBD1. The sample comprised peripheral blood. The sequence was collected from a woman in her thirties or forties who had recovered from COVID-19. This CDR3 reads CASSLAPPGTAYGYTF. The CDR3 DNA sequence: TGTGCCAGCAGCTTGGCCCCTCCCGGGACAGCCTATGGCTACACCTTC.